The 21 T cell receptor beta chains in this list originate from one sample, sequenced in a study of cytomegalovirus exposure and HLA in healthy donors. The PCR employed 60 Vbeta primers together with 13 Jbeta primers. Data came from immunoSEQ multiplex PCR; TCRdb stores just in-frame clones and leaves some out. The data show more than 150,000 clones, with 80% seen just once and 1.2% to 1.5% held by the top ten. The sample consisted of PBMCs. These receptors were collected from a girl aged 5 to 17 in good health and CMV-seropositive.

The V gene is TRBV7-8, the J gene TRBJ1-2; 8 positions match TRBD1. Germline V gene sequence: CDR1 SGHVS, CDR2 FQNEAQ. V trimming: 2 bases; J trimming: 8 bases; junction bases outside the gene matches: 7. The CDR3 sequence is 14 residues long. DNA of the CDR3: TGTGCCAGCAGCTTACTCAGGGGGCTCTACGGCTACACCTTC. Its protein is CASSLLRGLYGYTF. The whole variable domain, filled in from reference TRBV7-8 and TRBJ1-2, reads GAGVSQSPRYKVAKRGQDVALRCDPISGHVSLFWYQQALGQGPEFLTYFQNEAQLDKSGLPSDRFFAERPEGSVSTLKIQRTQQEDSAVYLCASSLLRGLYGYTFGSGTRLTVV.

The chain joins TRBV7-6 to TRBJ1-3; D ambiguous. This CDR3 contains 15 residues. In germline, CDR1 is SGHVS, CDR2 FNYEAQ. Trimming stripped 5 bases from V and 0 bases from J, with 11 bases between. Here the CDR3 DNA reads TGTGCCAGCAGCCGGACGGGAGACTCTGGAAACACCATATATTTT. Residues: CASSRTGDSGNTIYF. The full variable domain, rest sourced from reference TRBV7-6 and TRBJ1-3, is GAGVSQSPRYKVTKRGQDVALRCDPISGHVSLYWYRQALGQGPEFLTYFNYEAQQDKSGLPNDRFSAERPEGSISTLTIQRTEQRDSAMYRCASSRTGDSGNTIYFGEGSWLTVV.

The CDR3 reads CASSLAGTGGDGYTF. The CDR3 DNA follows: TGTGCCAGCAGCTTAGCCGGGACAGGTGGGGACGGCTACACCTTC. The V and J genes are TRBV11-2 and TRBJ1-2; 8 nucleotides line up with TRBD1. V shed 1 base and J 8 bases; nucleotides not matched to a gene: 9. The germline CDR1 and CDR2 sequences are SGHAT and FQNNGV. CDR3 length equals 15 residues.

The CDR3 nucleotides are TGTGCCAGCAGCTTAGGGCGGATCAATGAGCAGTTCTTC. Translating gives CASSLGRINEQFF. The chain recombines TRBV11-2 with TRBJ2-1, with D uncertain. The CDR3 covers 13 residues. Trimming shortened V by 1 base and J by 6 bases, and 7 bases separated the two germline ends. Looked up from germline, CDR1 is SGHAT and CDR2 is FQNNGV.

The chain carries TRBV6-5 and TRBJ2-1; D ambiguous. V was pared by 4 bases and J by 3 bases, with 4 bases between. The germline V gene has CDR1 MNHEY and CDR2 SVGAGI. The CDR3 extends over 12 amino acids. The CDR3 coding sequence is TGTGCCAGCAGTTCCCACTACAATGAGCAGTTCTTC. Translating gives CASSSHYNEQFF.

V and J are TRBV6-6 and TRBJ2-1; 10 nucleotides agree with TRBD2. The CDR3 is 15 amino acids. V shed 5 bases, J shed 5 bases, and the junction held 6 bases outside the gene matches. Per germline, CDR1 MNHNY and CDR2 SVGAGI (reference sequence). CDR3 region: CASSPAGGTNNEQFF. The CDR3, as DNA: TGTGCCAGCAGTCCAGCGGGAGGGACTAACAATGAGCAGTTCTTC.

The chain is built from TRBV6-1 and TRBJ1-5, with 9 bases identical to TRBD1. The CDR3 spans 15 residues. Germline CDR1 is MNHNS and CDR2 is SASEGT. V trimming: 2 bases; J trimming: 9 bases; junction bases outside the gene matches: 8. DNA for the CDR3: TGTGCCAGCAGTGAACTGGGACAGGGATTTTCGCCCCAGCATTTT. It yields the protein CASSELGQGFSPQHF.

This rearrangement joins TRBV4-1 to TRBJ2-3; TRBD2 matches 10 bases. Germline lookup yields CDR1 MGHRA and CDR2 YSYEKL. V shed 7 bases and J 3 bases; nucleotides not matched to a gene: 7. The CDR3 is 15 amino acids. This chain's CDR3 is CASTISGRETDTQYF. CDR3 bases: TGCGCCAGCACCATAAGCGGGAGGGAAACAGATACGCAGTATTTT.

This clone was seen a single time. As DNA, the CDR3 is TGTGCCAGTAGTATACAGGGGGAGACCCAGTACTTC. It codes for CASSIQGETQYF. The chain carries TRBV19 and TRBJ2-5; tentatively, D is TRBD1 (6 bases). This CDR3 contains 12 residues. Trimming removed 2 bases from V and 5 bases from J, with 6 bases in between. Germline CDR1 is LNHDA and CDR2 is SQIVND (reference sequence).

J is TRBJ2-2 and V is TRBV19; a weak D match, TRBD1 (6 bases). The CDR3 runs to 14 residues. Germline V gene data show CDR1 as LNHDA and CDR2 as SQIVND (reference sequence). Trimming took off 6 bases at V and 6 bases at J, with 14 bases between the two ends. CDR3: CASSTLRGSGELFF. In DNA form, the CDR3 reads TGTGCCAGTAGCACCCTGAGGGGGTCCGGGGAGCTGTTTTTT.

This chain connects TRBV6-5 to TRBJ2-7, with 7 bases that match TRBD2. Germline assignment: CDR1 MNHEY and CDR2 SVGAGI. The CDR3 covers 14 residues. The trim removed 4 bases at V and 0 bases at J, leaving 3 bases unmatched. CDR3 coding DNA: TGTGCCAGCAGTTCTAGCGGAGCCTCCTACGAGCAGTACTTC. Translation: CASSSSGASYEQYF.

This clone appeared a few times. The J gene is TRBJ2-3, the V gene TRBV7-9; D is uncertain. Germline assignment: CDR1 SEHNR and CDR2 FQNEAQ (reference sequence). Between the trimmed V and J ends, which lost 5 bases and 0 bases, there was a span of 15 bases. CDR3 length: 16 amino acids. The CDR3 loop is CASSLPATYSTDTQYF. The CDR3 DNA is TGTGCCAGCAGCCTTCCCGCGACATATAGCACAGATACGCAGTATTTT.

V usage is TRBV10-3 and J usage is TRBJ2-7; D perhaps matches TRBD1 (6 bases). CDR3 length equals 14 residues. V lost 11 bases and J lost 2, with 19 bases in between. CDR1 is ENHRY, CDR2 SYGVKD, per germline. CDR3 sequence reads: CASSQGSLAYEQYF. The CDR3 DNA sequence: TGTGCCTCTAGCCAGGGGTCCCTCGCCTACGAGCAGTACTTC.

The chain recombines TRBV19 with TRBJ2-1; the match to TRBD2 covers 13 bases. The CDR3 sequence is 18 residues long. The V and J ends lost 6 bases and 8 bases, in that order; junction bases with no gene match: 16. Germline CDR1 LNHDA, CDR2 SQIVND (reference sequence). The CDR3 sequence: CASSAVGLAGAGWHEQFF. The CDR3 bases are TGTGCCAGTAGCGCGGTTGGACTAGCGGGAGCCGGTTGGCATGAGCAGTTCTTC.

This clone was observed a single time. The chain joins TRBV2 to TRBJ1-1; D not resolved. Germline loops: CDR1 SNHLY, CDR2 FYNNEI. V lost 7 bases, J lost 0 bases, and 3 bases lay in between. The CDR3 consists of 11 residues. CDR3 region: CASTVNTEAFF. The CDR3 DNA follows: TGTGCCAGCACGGTGAACACTGAAGCTTTCTTT.

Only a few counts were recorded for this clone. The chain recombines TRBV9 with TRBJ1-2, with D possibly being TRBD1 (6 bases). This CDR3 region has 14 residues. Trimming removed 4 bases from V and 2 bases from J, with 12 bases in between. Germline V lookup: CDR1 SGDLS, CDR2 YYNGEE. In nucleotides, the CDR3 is TGTGCCAGCAGCCGCGGGGGCCAGAACTATGGCTACACCTTC. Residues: CASSRGGQNYGYTF. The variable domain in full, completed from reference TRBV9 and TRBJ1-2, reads DSGVTQTPKHLITATGQRVTLRCSPRSGDLSVYWYQQSLDQGLQFLIQYYNGEERAKGNILERFSAQQFPDLHSELNLSSLELGDSALYFCASSRGGQNYGYTFGSGTRLTVV.

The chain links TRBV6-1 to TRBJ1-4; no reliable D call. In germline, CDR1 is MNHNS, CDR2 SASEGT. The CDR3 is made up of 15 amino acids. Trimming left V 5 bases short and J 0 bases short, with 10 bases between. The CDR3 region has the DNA TGTGCCAGCAGTTCAGGAGGAGCAACTAATGAAAAACTGTTTTTT. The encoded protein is CASSSGGATNEKLFF.

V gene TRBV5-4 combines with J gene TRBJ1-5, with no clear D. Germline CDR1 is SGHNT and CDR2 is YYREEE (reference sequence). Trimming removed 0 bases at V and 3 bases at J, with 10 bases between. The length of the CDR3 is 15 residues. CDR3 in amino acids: CASSLAGRDNQPQHF. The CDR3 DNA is TGTGCCAGCAGCTTGGCTGGGAGGGACAATCAGCCCCAGCATTTT.

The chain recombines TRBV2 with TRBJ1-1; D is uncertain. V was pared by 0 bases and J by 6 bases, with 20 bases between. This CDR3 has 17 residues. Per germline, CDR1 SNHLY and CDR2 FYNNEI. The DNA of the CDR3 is TGTGCCAGCAGTGAAGCGCGGTTTCGGGGTGGGAAGGCTGAAGCTTTCTTT. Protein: CASSEARFRGGKAEAFF. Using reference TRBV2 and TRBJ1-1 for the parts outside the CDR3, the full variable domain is EPEVTQTPSHQVTQMGQEVILRCVPISNHLYFYWYRQILGQKVEFLVSFYNNEISEKSEIFDDQFSVERPDGSNFTLKIRSTKLEDSAMYFCASSEARFRGGKAEAFFGQGTRLTVV.

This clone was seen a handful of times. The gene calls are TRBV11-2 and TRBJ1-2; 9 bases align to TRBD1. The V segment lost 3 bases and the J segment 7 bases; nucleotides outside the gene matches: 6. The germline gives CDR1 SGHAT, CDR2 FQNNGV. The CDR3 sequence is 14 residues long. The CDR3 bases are TGTGCCAGCAGCTTCCAGGACAGGGGAAGTGGCTACACCTTC. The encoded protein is CASSFQDRGSGYTF.

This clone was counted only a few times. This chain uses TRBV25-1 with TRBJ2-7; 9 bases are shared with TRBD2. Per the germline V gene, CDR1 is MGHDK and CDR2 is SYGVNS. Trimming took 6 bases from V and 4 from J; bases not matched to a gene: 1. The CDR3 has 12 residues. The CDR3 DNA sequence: TGTGCCAGCAGGGGACTAGCTTACGAGCAGTACTTC. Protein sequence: CASRGLAYEQYF.